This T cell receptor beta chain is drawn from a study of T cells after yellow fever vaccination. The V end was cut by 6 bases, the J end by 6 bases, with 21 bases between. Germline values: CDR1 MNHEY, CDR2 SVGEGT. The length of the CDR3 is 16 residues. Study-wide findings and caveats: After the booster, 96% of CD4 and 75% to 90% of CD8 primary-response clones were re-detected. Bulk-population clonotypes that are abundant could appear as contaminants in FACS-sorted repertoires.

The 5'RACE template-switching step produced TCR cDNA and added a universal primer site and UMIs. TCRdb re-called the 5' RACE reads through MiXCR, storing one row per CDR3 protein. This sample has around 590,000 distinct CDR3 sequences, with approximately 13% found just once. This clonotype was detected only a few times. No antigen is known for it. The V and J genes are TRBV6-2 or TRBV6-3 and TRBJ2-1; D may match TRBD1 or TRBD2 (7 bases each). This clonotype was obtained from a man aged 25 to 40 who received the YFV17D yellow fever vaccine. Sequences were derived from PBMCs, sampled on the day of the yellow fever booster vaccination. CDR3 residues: CASRETQGRGFNEQFF. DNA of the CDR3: TGTGCCAGCAGAGAAACACAGGGGAGGGGATTCAATGAGCAGTTCTTC.